What follows describes a single T cell receptor (beta chain). Its specificity is unknown. The record originates from a study of naive and memory T cell subsets. Study-wide results and limits: Over 90% of naive TCR sequences appeared only once, unlike memory subsets. Clonotypes here are unpaired alpha or beta chain sequences.

This CDR3 has 17 amino acids. Germline CDR1 is SGHTA and CDR2 is FQGNSA. Losses at the gene ends were 0 bases for V and 2 bases for J; bases not matched to a gene: 7. An equimolar mix of two oligonucleotides served as the beta constant-region primer for TRBC1 and TRBC2. The cDNA 3' end received a ligated single-stranded oligonucleotide carrying the SP2 primer and a 12-nucleotide UMI. Nested alpha and beta constant-region primers with the SP2 primer drove four PCR rounds on ligated cDNA. TCRdb re-analysed the UMI-ligation and nested PCR reads in MiXCR, keeping a single row per CDR3 protein. The profile shows about 90,000 distinct CDR3 sequences, 6% to 7.5% of them singletons.

The chain links TRBV7-2 to TRBJ2-3, with 8 bases identical to TRBD2. The source of this sequence is a human donor in good health. The sequenced sample was central memory CD4+ T cells from blood. CDR3 sequence: CASSLAIGGGFTDTQYF. CDR3 sequence (DNA): TGTGCCAGCAGCTTAGCGATCGGGGGGGGCTTCACAGATACGCAGTATTTT.